Sequencing of this TCR beta chain was carried out in a study of blood T cell repertoires in COVID-19. The CDR3 has 16 amino acids. V dropped 3 bases and J dropped 4; count of bases not matched to a gene: 7. Per the germline V gene, CDR1 is SGHRS and CDR2 is YFSETQ. Only in-frame clones appear in the TCRdb table, and some are missing; sequencing was by immunoSEQ multiplex PCR. The top ten clones hold 3% to 4% of a sample with about 90,000 clones, about nine tenths of them seen once. The chain joins TRBV5-1 to TRBJ2-2; 9 bases map to TRBD1. What was sequenced was peripheral blood. The clonotype originates from a woman in her sixties or seventies with acute or convalescent COVID-19. This CDR3 is CASSWSGTGSTGELFF. CDR3 nucleotides: TGCGCCAGCAGCTGGAGCGGGACAGGGAGCACCGGGGAGCTGTTTTTT.